This T cell receptor beta chain came from a study of T cell repertoires in cytomegalovirus infection. Study information: As its CMV epitopes, the study selected recently identified HLA-C-restricted and well-studied HLA-B-restricted targets. Matching HLA type, along with CMV infection, was indicated by public TCR beta signatures.

This clonotype came up many times. Its antigen remains unidentified. TCRdb recomputed calls from the reads with MiXCR, one row per CDR3 protein. The sample lists 250,000 to 300,000 distinct CDR3 sequences; roughly a fifth were seen once. The starting material was cultured PBMCs, obtained from culture after CMV antigen stimulation. The sequence was collected from a human donor in good health (CMV status not recorded). Some clones in this sample may be carry-over from other donors' samples.

The DNA for the CDR3 is TGTGCCAGCAGCTTAATGGCGGAAAGCACAGATACGCAGTATTTT. Its protein is CASSLMAESTDTQYF. The J gene is TRBJ2-3, the V gene TRBV7-6; D not resolved. The CDR3 runs to 15 residues. Germline V gives CDR1 SGHVS, CDR2 FNYEAQ. V dropped 2 bases and J dropped 0 bases, with 9 bases sitting between them.